What follows describes a single TCR beta chain. The V and J ends lost 5 bases and 3 bases respectively, with 10 bases between them. This CDR3 is 13 amino acids long. The germline gives CDR1 SGHTA, CDR2 FQGTGA. The data were produced by immunoSEQ multiplex PCR, yet TCRdb's version contains in-frame clones alone and is incomplete. In the table there are 450,000 to 500,000 clones, 65% to 85% of which are singletons. This specimen belongs to a study of shared clonotypes between healthy human individuals. The TCR sequence derives from a woman in her thirties or forties in good health. Some clones in this sample may be carry-over from other donors' samples. The sample comprised PBMCs. The rearrangement links TRBV7-3 to TRBJ1-1; unclear D gene. The CDR3 DNA reads as TGTGCCAGCAGCCCATCGGTGGACACTGAAGCTTTCTTT. Translating gives CASSPSVDTEAFF.